The clone carrying this TCR beta chain was picked up a small number of times. The sample is drawn from a study of blood T cells in healthy people across ages. A second PCR, run for roughly 6 to 11 cycles, used a sample-barcoded 5' primer plus a J-beta primer mix. TCRdb recomputed calls from the 5' RACE reads with MiXCR, one row per CDR3 protein. The profile shows roughly 1,000,000 distinct CDR3 sequences, about 23% of them singletons. This CDR3 region has 12 residues. Per germline, CDR1 SEHNR and CDR2 FQNEAQ (reference sequence). The V end lost 11 bases, the J end lost 5 bases, and 15 bases lay between the germline ends. This sample also belongs to another study, concerning T cells of mothers and their children.

The V gene is TRBV7-9, the J gene TRBJ2-5; tentative D call: TRBD1 (5 bases). Material for sequencing was blood. This clonotype was obtained from a girl aged 2-10 years in good health. The CDR3 DNA is TGTGCCTGTCACCTGGGGCGTGAGACCCAGTACTTC. Its translation is CACHLGRETQYF.